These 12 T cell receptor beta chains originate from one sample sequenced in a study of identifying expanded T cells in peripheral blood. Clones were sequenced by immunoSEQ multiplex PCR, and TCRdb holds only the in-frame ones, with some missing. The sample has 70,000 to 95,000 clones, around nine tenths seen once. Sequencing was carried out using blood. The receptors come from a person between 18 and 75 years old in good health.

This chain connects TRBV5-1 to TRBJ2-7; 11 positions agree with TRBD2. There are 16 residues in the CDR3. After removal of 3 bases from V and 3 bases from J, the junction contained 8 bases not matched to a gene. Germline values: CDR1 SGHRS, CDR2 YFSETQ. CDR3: CASSSGLAGGYYEQYF. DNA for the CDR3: TGCGCCAGCAGCTCAGGACTAGCGGGCGGATACTACGAGCAGTACTTC. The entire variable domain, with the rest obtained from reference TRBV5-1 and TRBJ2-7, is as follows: KAGVTQTPRYLIKTRGQQVTLSCSPISGHRSVSWYQQTPGQGLQFLFEYFSETQRNKGNFPGRFSGRQFSNSRSEMNVSTLELGDSALYLCASSSGLAGGYYEQYFGPGTRLTVT.

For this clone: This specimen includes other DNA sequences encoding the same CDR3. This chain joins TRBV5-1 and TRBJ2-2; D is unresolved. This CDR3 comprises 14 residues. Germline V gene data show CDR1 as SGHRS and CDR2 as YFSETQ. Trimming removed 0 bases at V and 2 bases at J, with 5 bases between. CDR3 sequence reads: CASSLGGNTGELFF. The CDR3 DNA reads TGCGCCAGCAGCTTGGGCGGTAACACCGGGGAGCTGTTTTTT.

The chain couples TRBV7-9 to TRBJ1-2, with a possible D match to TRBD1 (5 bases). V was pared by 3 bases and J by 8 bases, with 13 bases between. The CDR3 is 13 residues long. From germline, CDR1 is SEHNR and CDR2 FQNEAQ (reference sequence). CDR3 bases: TGTGCCAGCAGCTTGACAGATGGTCCCGGCTACACCTTC. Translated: CASSLTDGPGYTF.

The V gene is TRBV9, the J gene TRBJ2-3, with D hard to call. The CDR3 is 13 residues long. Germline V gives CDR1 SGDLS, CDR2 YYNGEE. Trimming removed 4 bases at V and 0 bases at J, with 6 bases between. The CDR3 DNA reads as TGTGCCAGCAGCCTTGCTAGCACAGATACGCAGTATTTT. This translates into CASSLASTDTQYF. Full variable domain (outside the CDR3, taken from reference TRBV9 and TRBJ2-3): DSGVTQTPKHLITATGQRVTLRCSPRSGDLSVYWYQQSLDQGLQFLIQYYNGEERAKGNILERFSAQQFPDLHSELNLSSLELGDSALYFCASSLASTDTQYFGPGTRLTVL.

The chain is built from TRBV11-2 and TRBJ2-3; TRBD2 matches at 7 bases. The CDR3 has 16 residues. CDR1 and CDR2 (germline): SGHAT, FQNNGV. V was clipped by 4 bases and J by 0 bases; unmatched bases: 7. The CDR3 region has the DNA TGTGCCAGCAGCTCCTACGGGGGGAAAAGCACAGATACGCAGTATTTT. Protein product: CASSSYGGKSTDTQYF.

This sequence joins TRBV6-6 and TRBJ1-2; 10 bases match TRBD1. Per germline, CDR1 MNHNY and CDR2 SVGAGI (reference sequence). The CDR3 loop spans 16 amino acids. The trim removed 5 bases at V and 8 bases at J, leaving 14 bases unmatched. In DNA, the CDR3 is TGTGCCAGCAGTGCCCCGGGACAGGGGTCCGGGCGAGGCTACACCTTC. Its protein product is CASSAPGQGSGRGYTF.

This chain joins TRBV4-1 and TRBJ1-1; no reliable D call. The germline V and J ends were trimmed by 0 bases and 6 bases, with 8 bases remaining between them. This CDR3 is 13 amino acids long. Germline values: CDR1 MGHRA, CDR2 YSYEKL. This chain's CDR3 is CASSQDGESEAFF. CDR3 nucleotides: TGCGCCAGCAGCCAAGATGGGGAGTCTGAAGCTTTCTTT.

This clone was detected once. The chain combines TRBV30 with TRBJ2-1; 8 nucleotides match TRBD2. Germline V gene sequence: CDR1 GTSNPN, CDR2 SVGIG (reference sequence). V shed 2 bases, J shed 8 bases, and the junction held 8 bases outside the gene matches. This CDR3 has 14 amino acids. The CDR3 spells CAWSKLEAGDEQFF. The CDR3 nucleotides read TGTGCCTGGAGTAAGTTAGAAGCGGGGGATGAGCAGTTCTTC.

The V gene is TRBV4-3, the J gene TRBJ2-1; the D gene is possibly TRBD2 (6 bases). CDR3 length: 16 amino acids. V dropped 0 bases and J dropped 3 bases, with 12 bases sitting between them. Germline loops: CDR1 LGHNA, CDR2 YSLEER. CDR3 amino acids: CASSQEGAGVYNEQFF. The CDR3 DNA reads TGCGCCAGCAGCCAAGAAGGAGCGGGTGTCTACAATGAGCAGTTCTTC.

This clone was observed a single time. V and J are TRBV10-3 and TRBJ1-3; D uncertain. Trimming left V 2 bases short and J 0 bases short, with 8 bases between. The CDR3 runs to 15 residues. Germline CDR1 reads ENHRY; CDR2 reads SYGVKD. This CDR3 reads CAISENQSSGNTIYF. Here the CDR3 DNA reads TGTGCCATCAGTGAGAACCAGAGCTCTGGAAACACCATATATTTT.

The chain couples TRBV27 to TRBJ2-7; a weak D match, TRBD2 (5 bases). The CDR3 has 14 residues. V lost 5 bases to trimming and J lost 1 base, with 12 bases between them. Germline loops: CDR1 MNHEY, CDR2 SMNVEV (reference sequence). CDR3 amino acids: CASSPGKPSYEQYF. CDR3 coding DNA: TGTGCCAGCAGTCCGGGGAAGCCTTCCTACGAGCAGTACTTC.

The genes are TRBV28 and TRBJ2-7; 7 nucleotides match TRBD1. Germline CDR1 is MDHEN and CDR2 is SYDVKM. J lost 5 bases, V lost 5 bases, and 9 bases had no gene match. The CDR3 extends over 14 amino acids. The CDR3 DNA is TGTGCCAGCAGTCTGTTGCAGGGGGTCCACGAGCAGTACTTC. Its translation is CASSLLQGVHEQYF.